The 16 T cell receptor beta chains given below trace back to one sample, sequenced in a study of Tregs in tolerant kidney transplant recipients. Measured with immunoSEQ multiplex PCR; TCRdb has only the in-frame clones, and not every one. The table includes around 230,000 clones, roughly 80% detected once. Sample: CD4+ T cells from blood. These receptors were taken from a human donor in good health.

This clone was detected once. This chain connects TRBV11-2 to TRBJ2-2; 9 bases are shared with TRBD1. The CDR3 totals 16 residues. The germline V gene has CDR1 SGHAT and CDR2 FQNNGV. V lost 2 bases and J lost 5; bases outside the gene matches: 6. CDR3 in amino acids: CASSLHRGRKTGELFF. The CDR3 DNA sequence: TGTGCCAGCAGCTTACACAGGGGGCGTAAAACCGGGGAGCTGTTTTTT.

The chain combines TRBV5-1 with TRBJ1-2; 10 nucleotides align to TRBD1. Germline lookup yields CDR1 SGHRS and CDR2 YFSETQ. There are 14 residues in the CDR3. V shed 0 bases and J 6 bases; nucleotides not matched to a gene: 2. Written as DNA, the CDR3 is TGCGCCAGCAGCTTGGCCGGGACAGGGGATGGCTACACCTTC. Encoded protein: CASSLAGTGDGYTF.

The rearrangement uses TRBV2 and TRBJ2-7; 8 bases agree with TRBD1. The CDR3 spans 19 residues. V was clipped by 6 bases and J by 0 bases; unmatched bases: 19. Germline values: CDR1 SNHLY, CDR2 FYNNEI. CDR3 nucleotides: TGTGCCAGCAGCGAATCGGACAGGGAGACCTTTCATTTCTCCTACGAGCAGTACTTC. Translation: CASSESDRETFHFSYEQYF.

The chain links TRBV5-1 to TRBJ1-6; TRBD1 is a possible D gene (5 bases). CDR3 length: 15 amino acids. Germline loops: CDR1 SGHRS, CDR2 YFSETQ. V was shortened by 2 bases and J by 6 bases, with 12 bases between the two germline ends. The chain's CDR3 is CASSFAGTGNSPLHF. Written as DNA, the CDR3 is TGCGCCAGCAGCTTTGCCGGGACGGGTAATTCACCCCTCCACTTT.

V usage is TRBV11-1 and J usage is TRBJ2-7, with 12 nucleotides matching TRBD2. With 5 bases clipped from V and 7 bases from J, the junction kept 9 bases outside the gene matches. The germline CDR1 and CDR2 sequences are SGHAT and FQDESV (reference sequence). The CDR3 consists of 15 residues. In DNA form, the CDR3 reads TGTGCCAGCAGCCTTGGACTAGCGGGACCTTTGGAGCAGTACTTC. The encoded protein is CASSLGLAGPLEQYF.

The chain has TRBV6-5 and TRBJ1-5, with D possibly being TRBD1 (6 bases). Germline CDR1 reads MNHEY; CDR2 reads SVGAGI. The CDR3 is made up of 12 amino acids. The germline V and J ends were trimmed by 6 bases and 5 bases, with 8 bases remaining between them. CDR3 sequence reads: CASRQGDQPQHF. DNA of the CDR3: TGTGCCAGCAGACAGGGAGATCAGCCCCAGCATTTT.

V and J are TRBV6-5 and TRBJ1-5; D is ambiguous. The CDR3 consists of 13 residues. From germline, CDR1 is MNHEY and CDR2 SVGAGI. V lost 6 bases, J lost 7 bases, and 13 bases lay in between. The CDR3 DNA follows: TGTGCCAGCAGGACTGGGCGGGAGCAGCCCCAGCATTTT. Residues: CASRTGREQPQHF.

This clone is a singleton in its sample. V and J are TRBV5-1 and TRBJ2-1, with D possibly TRBD2 on 6 matching bases. V was trimmed by 4 bases and J by 0 bases, leaving 11 bases between them. This CDR3 spans 15 amino acids. The germline V gene encodes CDR1 SGHRS and CDR2 YFSETQ. For the CDR3, the DNA is TGCGCCAGCAGCCCCTTGGGGGGCTCCTACAATGAGCAGTTCTTC. Residues: CASSPLGGSYNEQFF.

V usage is TRBV19 and J usage is TRBJ1-2; 8 nucleotides match TRBD1. The J segment lost 4 bases and the V segment lost 7 bases, leaving 14 bases of the junction unmatched. The CDR3 is 16 amino acids. From germline, CDR1 is LNHDA and CDR2 SQIVND (reference sequence). The CDR3 nucleotides read TGTGCCAGTACCACTACCAGCGGACAGGGCATCTATGGCTACACCTTC. Its translation is CASTTTSGQGIYGYTF.

The chain joins TRBV30 to TRBJ2-2; 8 nucleotides line up with TRBD2. CDR1 GTSNPN and CDR2 SVGIG come from the germline V gene (reference sequence). This CDR3 is built from 19 residues. With 2 bases clipped from V and 1 base from J, the junction kept 15 bases outside the gene matches. CDR3 nucleotides: TGTGCCTGGAGTCAGACTAGCGTGGTTAGCGGAAGGAACACCGGGGAGCTGTTTTTT. This translates into CAWSQTSVVSGRNTGELFF.

This chain links TRBV9 with TRBJ2-5, with D perhaps matching TRBD2 (6 bases). This CDR3 is 14 amino acids long. CDR1 is SGDLS and CDR2 is YYNGEE in the germline V gene. The V and J ends lost 0 bases and 6 bases respectively, with 12 bases between them. CDR3 sequence reads: CASSVEAGRQTQYF. CDR3 DNA sequence: TGTGCCAGCAGCGTAGAAGCGGGTAGGCAGACCCAGTACTTC.

This clone showed up just a few times. The V call is TRBV2, the J call TRBJ1-3; 8 positions agree with TRBD1. Germline CDR1 and CDR2: SNHLY and FYNNEI. The V segment lost 5 bases and the J segment 12 bases; nucleotides outside the gene matches: 12. CDR3 length equals 14 residues. CDR3: CASSSQDRVPNIYF. CDR3 DNA: TGTGCCAGCAGTTCCCAGGACAGGGTTCCTAACATATATTTT.

V is TRBV6-1 and J is TRBJ1-5; 10 nucleotides match TRBD1. V was pared by 4 bases and J by 7 bases, with 7 bases of the junction left unmatched. Per germline, CDR1 MNHNS and CDR2 SASEGT. This CDR3 spans 15 amino acids. The CDR3 reads CASSGGQGRGQPQHF. The CDR3 DNA reads TGTGCCAGCAGTGGGGGACAGGGGAGGGGGCAGCCCCAGCATTTT.

Comments on this clone: A read error may account for a junction end that differs from germline. The chain uses TRBV5-1 and TRBJ2-1, with 11 bases fitting TRBD2. The CDR3 loop spans 16 amino acids. The germline V gene encodes CDR1 SGHRS and CDR2 YFSETQ. This chain's CDR3 is CASSLVGTSGYNEQLF. The CDR3 bases are TGCGCCAGCAGCTTGGTCGGGACTAGCGGCTACAATGAGCAGCTCTTC.

This CDR3 reads CASSEASGPLSPLHF. As DNA, the CDR3 is TGTGCCAGCAGTGAAGCGTCGGGTCCGCTATCACCCCTCCACTTT. The chain couples TRBV2 to TRBJ1-6; D ambiguous. The CDR3 spans 15 residues. CDR1 is SNHLY, CDR2 FYNNEI, per germline. With 0 bases removed from V and 10 bases from J, the gap between germline ends came to 13 bases.

The chain uses TRBV2 and TRBJ2-1; perhaps TRBD1 as D (5 bases). This CDR3 is 15 amino acids long. CDR1 is SNHLY and CDR2 is FYNNEI in the germline V gene. Trimming removed 4 bases from V and 0 bases from J, with 10 bases in between. CDR3 sequence (DNA): TGTGCCAGCAGTGTTTACAGGTCCTCCTACAATGAGCAGTTCTTC. Translated, it gives CASSVYRSSYNEQFF. The variable domain in full, completed from reference TRBV2 and TRBJ2-1, reads EPEVTQTPSHQVTQMGQEVILRCVPISNHLYFYWYRQILGQKVEFLVSFYNNEISEKSEIFDDQFSVERPDGSNFTLKIRSTKLEDSAMYFCASSVYRSSYNEQFFGPGTRLTVL.